This T cell receptor beta chain originates from a study of identifying expanded T cells in peripheral blood. TCRdb keeps only in-frame clones here, not all; method: immunoSEQ multiplex PCR. The sample yields 70,000 to 95,000 clones, roughly 90% seen once. Sequenced material: blood. This receptor was identified in a person between 18 and 75 years old in good health.

The CDR3 region has the DNA TGTGCCAGCAGCTTAAGTGGGAGCACTGAAGCTTTCTTT. Translating it yields CASSLSGSTEAFF. This chain uses TRBV7-3 with TRBJ1-1; D uncertain. Looked up from germline, CDR1 is SGHTA and CDR2 is FQGTGA. The CDR3 runs to 13 residues. Trimming left V 1 base short and J 4 bases short, with 7 bases between.